The 24 T cell receptor beta chains reported below all come from one sample, sequenced in a study of technical replicates of blood from a handful of donors. TCRdb's table, derived via immunoSEQ multiplex PCR, lists solely in-frame clones and lacks some. The table shows 100,000 or so clones, with roughly 95% occurring only once. The specimen was T cells isolated from PBMCs. These receptors were taken from a human donor in good health.

The J gene is TRBJ2-5, the V gene TRBV9; weak D call: TRBD1 (5 bases). Germline lookup yields CDR1 SGDLS and CDR2 YYNGEE. This CDR3 is 16 amino acids long. V was shortened by 0 bases and J by 2 bases, with 14 bases between the two germline ends. CDR3 DNA sequence: TGTGCCAGCAGCGTAGGGGTCCCTCAGGGTCAAGAGACCCAGTACTTC. Protein: CASSVGVPQGQETQYF.

This rearrangement joins TRBV27 to TRBJ2-2; TRBD1 matches at 7 bases. J gave up 5 bases and V 5 bases, and 5 bases lay outside the gene matches. Germline CDR1 and CDR2: MNHEY and SMNVEV (reference sequence). The CDR3 has 14 amino acids. The CDR3 reads CASSRDRGTGELFF. DNA for the CDR3: TGTGCCAGCAGTAGGGACAGAGGGACCGGGGAGCTGTTTTTT.

The V and J genes are TRBV28 and TRBJ1-6; 7 nucleotides align to TRBD1. CDR1 and CDR2 from the germline V gene are MDHEN and SYDVKM. The CDR3 length is 18 residues. With 6 bases clipped from V and 3 bases from J, the junction kept 14 bases outside the gene matches. The DNA of the CDR3 is TGTGCCAGCAGCCTCCCGAGACAGGGAAGGGGCTATAATTCACCCCTCCACTTT. It yields the protein CASSLPRQGRGYNSPLHF.

The genes are TRBV5-6 and TRBJ2-1; 7 bases match TRBD1. Per the germline V gene, CDR1 is SGHDT and CDR2 is YYEEEE. V shed 4 bases and J 4 bases; nucleotides not matched to a gene: 8. The CDR3 contains 15 residues. The CDR3 DNA is TGTGCCAGCAGCCCCTTGGACAGGACTTACAATGAGCAGTTCTTC. It encodes CASSPLDRTYNEQFF.

The rearrangement uses TRBV5-8 and TRBJ2-5; no reliable D call. The germline V and J ends were trimmed by 7 bases and 3 bases, with 10 bases remaining between them. Germline V CDR1 and CDR2: SGHTS, YDEGEE. CDR3 length equals 12 residues. In nucleotides, the CDR3 is TGTGCCAGCTTCCGTCGAGAAGAGACCCAGTACTTC. It specifies CASFRREETQYF.

This chain joins TRBV4-2 and TRBJ1-1, with D possibly TRBD1 on 6 matching bases. The CDR3 loop spans 16 amino acids. CDR1 is LGHNA, CDR2 YNFKEQ, per germline. V lost 8 bases and J 1 base, leaving 20 bases between the germline ends. The CDR3 loop is CASRRNRDTWNTEAFF. CDR3 in DNA: TGTGCCAGCCGGAGGAATAGGGACACCTGGAACACTGAAGCTTTCTTT.

This chain connects TRBV28 to TRBJ2-1; 14 bases line up with TRBD2. The CDR3 totals 15 residues. The germline V gene has CDR1 MDHEN and CDR2 SYDVKM. With 3 bases clipped from V and 9 bases from J, the junction kept 4 bases outside the gene matches. CDR3 residues: CASSFGLAGGIEQFF. CDR3 nucleotides: TGTGCCAGCAGTTTCGGACTAGCGGGAGGTATTGAGCAGTTCTTC. Full variable domain (missing parts from reference TRBV28 and TRBJ2-1): DVKVTQSSRYLVKRTGEKVFLECVQDMDHENMFWYRQDPGLGLRLIYFSYDVKMKEKGDIPEGYSVSREKKERFSLILESASTNQTSMYLCASSFGLAGGIEQFFGPGTRLTVL.

The chain links TRBV5-1 to TRBJ2-1; 8 bases fit TRBD1. Losses at the gene ends were 4 bases for V and 4 bases for J; bases not matched to a gene: 4. The CDR3 runs to 14 residues. CDR1 is SGHRS and CDR2 is YFSETQ in the germline V gene. In DNA form, the CDR3 reads TGCGCCAGCAGCGTAGGACAGGGATACAATGAGCAGTTCTTC. The encoded protein is CASSVGQGYNEQFF.

This chain joins TRBV10-3 and TRBJ1-5, with D possibly TRBD1 on 6 matching bases. V was trimmed by 2 bases and J by 6 bases, leaving 20 bases between them. Germline CDR1 reads ENHRY; CDR2 reads SYGVKD. The CDR3 loop spans 17 amino acids. CDR3 bases: TGTGCCATCAGTGAGCGATCGGGGGGCGTAGGGGTTCAGCCCCAGCATTTT. Protein product: CAISERSGGVGVQPQHF.

The chain joins TRBV5-4 to TRBJ1-4; D is unresolved. The germline CDR1 and CDR2 sequences are SGHNT and YYREEE (reference sequence). V was shortened by 5 bases and J by 0 bases, with 8 bases between the two germline ends. The CDR3 has 14 amino acids. This CDR3 reads CASRKAATNEKLFF. CDR3 sequence (DNA): TGTGCCAGCAGAAAAGCTGCAACTAATGAAAAACTGTTTTTT. Supplemented by reference TRBV5-4 and TRBJ1-4, the full variable domain reads ETGVTQSPTHLIKTRGQQVTLRCSSQSGHNTVSWYQQALGQGPQFIFQYYREEENGRGNFPPRFSGLQFPNYSSELNVNALELDDSALYLCASRKAATNEKLFFGSGTQLSVL.

The rearrangement uses TRBV19 and TRBJ1-3; a weak D match, TRBD1 (6 bases). Trimming took 5 bases from V and 5 from J, leaving 22 bases between them. This CDR3 comprises 17 residues. The germline gives CDR1 LNHDA, CDR2 SQIVND (reference sequence). CDR3 protein: CASSRASGGAKRNTIYF. The CDR3 DNA reads as TGTGCCAGTAGTCGAGCGTCGGGGGGCGCAAAAAGAAACACCATATATTTT. The full variable domain, completed using reference TRBV19 and TRBJ1-3, is DGGITQSPKYLFRKEGQNVTLSCEQNLNHDAMYWYRQDPGQGLRLIYYSQIVNDFQKGDIAEGYSVSREKKESFPLTVTSAQKNPTAFYLCASSRASGGAKRNTIYFGEGSWLTVV.

Remarks on this clone: At one end, the junction sequence differs from germline, possibly due to a read error. The V call is TRBV7-7, the J call TRBJ2-2, with 7 nucleotides matching TRBD1. The germline CDR1 and CDR2 sequences are SSHAT and FNYEAQ (reference sequence). The CDR3 runs 15 residues. The DNA for the CDR3 is TGTGCTAGCAGCGTTGACAGGGTCGGCACCGGGGAGCTGTTTTTT. This codes for CASSVDRVGTGELFF.

The chain recombines TRBV25-1 with TRBJ2-5; 8 bases fit TRBD1. Looked up from germline, CDR1 is MGHDK and CDR2 is SYGVNS. The CDR3 totals 15 residues. Losses at the gene ends were 2 bases for V and 0 bases for J; bases not matched to a gene: 2. The CDR3 bases are TGTGCCAGCAGTGAACCGGACAGGGACCAAGAGACCCAGTACTTC. Its protein is CASSEPDRDQETQYF.

The chain recombines TRBV7-2 with TRBJ2-7; 13 nucleotides line up with TRBD2. With 5 bases clipped from V and 5 bases from J, the junction kept 6 bases outside the gene matches. The V gene's germline CDR1 is SGHTA and CDR2 FQGNSA. CDR3 length: 15 residues. The DNA of the CDR3 is TGTGCCAGCAGCATTACTAGCGGGAGGGGTGACGAGCAGTACTTC. This translates into CASSITSGRGDEQYF.

CDR3 coding DNA: TGTGCCAGCAGTGACGACACCTGGGACAGGGGGCGTGGGGCCAACGTCCTGACTTTC. It codes for CASSDDTWDRGRGANVLTF. The V call is TRBV6-1, the J call TRBJ2-6; 12 bases line up with TRBD1. V lost 3 bases to trimming and J lost 3 bases; unmatched junction nucleotides: 9. The CDR3 is made up of 19 amino acids. The germline V gene has CDR1 MNHNS and CDR2 SASEGT.

This chain uses TRBV6-5 with TRBJ1-2; 8 nucleotides match TRBD1. V dropped 6 bases and J dropped 2; count of bases not matched to a gene: 8. In germline, CDR1 is MNHEY, CDR2 SVGAGI. CDR3 length equals 15 residues. The CDR3 DNA reads TGTGCCAGCAGACAAACGACAGGGGCGAACTATGGCTACACCTTC. Protein: CASRQTTGANYGYTF.

The chain employs TRBV5-8 and TRBJ2-3; TRBD2 matches 12 bases. This CDR3 has 16 amino acids. V was clipped by 0 bases and J by 1 base; unmatched bases: 0. The germline gives CDR1 SGHTS, CDR2 YDEGEE. CDR3 in DNA: TGTGCCAGCAGCTTGGGACTAGCGGGAGGCACAGATACGCAGTATTTT. It codes for CASSLGLAGGTDTQYF.

This clone appeared a single time. CDR3 residues: CASSPRTGSYGYTF. CDR3 coding DNA: TGTGCCAGCAGTCCCCGGACAGGGAGCTATGGCTACACCTTC. V and J are TRBV6-5 and TRBJ1-2; 8 bases agree with TRBD1. Germline V CDR1 and CDR2: MNHEY, SVGAGI. The J segment lost 4 bases and the V segment lost 5 bases, leaving 6 bases of the junction unmatched. The CDR3 has 14 amino acids.

This clone was seen only a few times. The chain links TRBV10-3 to TRBJ2-2; the match to TRBD1 covers 9 bases. Trimming took 8 bases from V and 5 from J; bases not matched to a gene: 9. This CDR3 has 15 residues. Germline V gives CDR1 ENHRY, CDR2 SYGVKD. CDR3 in amino acids: CAIALDRGHTGELFF. Written as DNA, the CDR3 is TGTGCCATCGCTCTGGACAGGGGACATACCGGGGAGCTGTTTTTT.

The CDR3 coding sequence is TGTGCCAGCAGCCAAGCCTCAACACTAGCGGGACTCGAGCAGTTCTTC. Translating gives CASSQASTLAGLEQFF. The chain links TRBV4-2 to TRBJ2-1, with 10 bases identical to TRBD2. The CDR3 totals 16 residues. CDR1 and CDR2 from the germline V gene are LGHNA and YNFKEQ. With 1 base clipped from V and 10 bases from J, the junction kept 10 bases outside the gene matches.

The chain couples TRBV6-4 to TRBJ1-1; a weak D match, TRBD1 (5 bases). This CDR3 spans 15 amino acids. CDR1 and CDR2 from the germline V gene are MRHNA and SNTAGT. The V end lost 5 bases, the J end lost 4 bases, and 17 bases lay between the germline ends. The DNA of the CDR3 is TGTGCCAGCAGTCTCTCCGGGACTTACAGCACTGAAGCTTTCTTT. This translates into CASSLSGTYSTEAFF.

The chain links TRBV10-3 to TRBJ2-2; 9 bases map to TRBD1. The CDR3 consists of 14 residues. Trimming took 9 bases from V and 4 from J; bases not matched to a gene: 6. Looked up from germline, CDR1 is ENHRY and CDR2 is SYGVKD. The CDR3 loop is CAIRDRAVTGELFF. The CDR3 DNA reads as TGTGCCATACGGGACAGGGCTGTCACCGGGGAGCTGTTTTTT.

J is TRBJ2-5 and V is TRBV2; 7 positions agree with TRBD2. The ends lost 7 bases at V and 1 base at J; junction bases unmatched: 15. In germline, CDR1 is SNHLY, CDR2 FYNNEI. This CDR3 comprises 17 residues. Here the CDR3 reads CASNPTGGDRSQETQYF. The CDR3 DNA follows: TGTGCCAGCAACCCCACTGGGGGGGACCGATCCCAAGAGACCCAGTACTTC.

The chain links TRBV21-1 to TRBJ1-5; the tabulated D call, TRBD1, remains unverified against the DNA. TRBV21-1 has pseudogene status. The CDR3 covers 15 residues. The CDR3 sequence is CASSKTSGSNQPQHF. The DNA for the CDR3 is TGTGCCAGCAGCAAAACCTCAGGTAGCAATCAGCCCCAGCATTTT.